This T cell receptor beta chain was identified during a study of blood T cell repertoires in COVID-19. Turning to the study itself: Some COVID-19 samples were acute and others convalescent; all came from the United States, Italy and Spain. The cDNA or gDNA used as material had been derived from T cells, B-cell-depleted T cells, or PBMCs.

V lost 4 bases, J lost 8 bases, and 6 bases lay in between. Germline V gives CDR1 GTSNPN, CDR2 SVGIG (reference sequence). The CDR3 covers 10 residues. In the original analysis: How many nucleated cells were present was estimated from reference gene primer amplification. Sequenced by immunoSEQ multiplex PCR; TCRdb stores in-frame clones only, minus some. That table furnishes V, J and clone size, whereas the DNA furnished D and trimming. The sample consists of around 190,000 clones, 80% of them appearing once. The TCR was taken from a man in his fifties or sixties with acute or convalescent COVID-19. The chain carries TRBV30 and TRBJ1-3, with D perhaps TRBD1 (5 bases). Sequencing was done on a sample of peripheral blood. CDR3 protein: CAWKGDTIYF. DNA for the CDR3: TGTGCCTGGAAAGGGGACACCATATATTTT.